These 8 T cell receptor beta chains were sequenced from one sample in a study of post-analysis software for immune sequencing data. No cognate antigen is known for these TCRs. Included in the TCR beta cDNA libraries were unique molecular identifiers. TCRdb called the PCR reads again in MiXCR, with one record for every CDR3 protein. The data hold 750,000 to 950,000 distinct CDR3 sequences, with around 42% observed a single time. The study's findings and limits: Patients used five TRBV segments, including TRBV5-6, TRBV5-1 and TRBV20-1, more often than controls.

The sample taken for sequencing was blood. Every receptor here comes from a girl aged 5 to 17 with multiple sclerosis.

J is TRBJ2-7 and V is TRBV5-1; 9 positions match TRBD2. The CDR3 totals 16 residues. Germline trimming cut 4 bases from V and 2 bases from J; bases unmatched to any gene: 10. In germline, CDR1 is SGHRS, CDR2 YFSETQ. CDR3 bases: TGCGCCAGCAGCCGCCCTGGCGGGAGGGCAACCTACGAGCAGTACTTC. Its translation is CASSRPGGRATYEQYF. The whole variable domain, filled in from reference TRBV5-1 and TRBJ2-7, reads KAGVTQTPRYLIKTRGQQVTLSCSPISGHRSVSWYQQTPGQGLQFLFEYFSETQRNKGNFPGRFSGRQFSNSRSEMNVSTLELGDSALYLCASSRPGGRATYEQYFGPGTRLTVT.

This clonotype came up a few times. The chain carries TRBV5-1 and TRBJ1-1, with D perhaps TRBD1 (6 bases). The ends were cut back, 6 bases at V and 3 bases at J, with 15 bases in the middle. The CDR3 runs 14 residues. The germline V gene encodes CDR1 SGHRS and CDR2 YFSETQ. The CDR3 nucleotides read TGCGCCAGCACAACTCTCAGGGGCGACACTGAAGCTTTCTTT. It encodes CASTTLRGDTEAFF.

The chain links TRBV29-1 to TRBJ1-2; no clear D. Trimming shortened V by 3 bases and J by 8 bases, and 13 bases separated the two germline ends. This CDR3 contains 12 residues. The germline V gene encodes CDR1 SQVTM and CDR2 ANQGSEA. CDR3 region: CSVERPTGGYTF. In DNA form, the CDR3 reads TGCAGCGTTGAGCGGCCAACTGGGGGCTACACCTTC. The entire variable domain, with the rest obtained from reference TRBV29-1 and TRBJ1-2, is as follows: SAVISQKPSRDICQRGTSLTIQCQVDSQVTMMFWYRQQPGQSLTLIATANQGSEATYESGFVIDKFPISRPNLTFSTLTVSNMSPEDSSIYLCSVERPTGGYTFGSGTRLTVV.

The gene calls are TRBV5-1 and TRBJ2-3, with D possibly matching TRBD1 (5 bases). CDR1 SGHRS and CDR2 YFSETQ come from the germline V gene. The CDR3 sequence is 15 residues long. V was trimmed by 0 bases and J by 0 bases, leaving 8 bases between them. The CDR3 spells CASSLGTQSTDTQYF. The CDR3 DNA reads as TGCGCCAGCAGCTTGGGGACACAGAGCACAGATACGCAGTATTTT.

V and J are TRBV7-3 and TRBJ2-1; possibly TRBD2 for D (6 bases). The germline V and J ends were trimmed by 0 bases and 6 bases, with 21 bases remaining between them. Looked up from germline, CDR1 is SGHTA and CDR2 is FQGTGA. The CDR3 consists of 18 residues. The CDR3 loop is CASSLTGWGTEAINEQFF. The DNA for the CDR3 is TGTGCCAGCAGCTTAACAGGGTGGGGGACTGAGGCCATCAATGAGCAGTTCTTC.

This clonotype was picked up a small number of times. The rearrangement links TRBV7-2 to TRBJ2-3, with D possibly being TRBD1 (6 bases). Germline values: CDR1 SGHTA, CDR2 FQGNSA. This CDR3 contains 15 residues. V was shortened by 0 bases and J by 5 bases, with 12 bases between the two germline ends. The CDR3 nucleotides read TGTGCCAGCAGCTTAGCTCAGGGGCAGGAAGATACGCAGTATTTT. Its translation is CASSLAQGQEDTQYF.

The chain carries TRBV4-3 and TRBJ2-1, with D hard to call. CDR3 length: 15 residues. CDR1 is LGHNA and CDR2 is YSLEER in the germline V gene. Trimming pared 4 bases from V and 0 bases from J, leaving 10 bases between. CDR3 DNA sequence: TGCGCCAGCAGCCGGGAATTAAGCTCCTACAATGAGCAGTTCTTC. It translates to CASSRELSSYNEQFF.

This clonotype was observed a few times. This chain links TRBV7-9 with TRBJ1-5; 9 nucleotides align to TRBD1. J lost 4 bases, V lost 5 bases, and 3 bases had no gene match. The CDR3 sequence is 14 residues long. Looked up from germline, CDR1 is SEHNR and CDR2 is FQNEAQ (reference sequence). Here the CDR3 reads CASSTGQGNQPQHF. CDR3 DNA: TGTGCCAGCAGCACCGGACAGGGGAATCAGCCCCAGCATTTT.